The subject of this entry is one TCR beta chain. This sample is part of a study of OX40 agonist ivuxolimab in advanced cancers. Study context: Patients took ivuxolimab, an agonistic anti-OX40 (CD134) antibody.

TCRdb keeps only in-frame clones here, not all; method: immunoSEQ multiplex PCR. The table includes 70,000 to 75,000 clones, approximately 80% detected once. J was trimmed by 9 bases and V by 6 bases; bases with no gene match: 12. Per germline, CDR1 MDHEN and CDR2 SYDVKM. This CDR3 contains 16 residues. V is TRBV28 and J is TRBJ2-1; 12 bases match TRBD2. This sequence originates from an adult with an advanced solid tumor such as melanoma, head and neck, liver or kidney cancer. The specimen was CD4+ or CD8+ T cells sorted from blood, collected in a trial of the OX40 agonist ivuxolimab. In DNA form, the CDR3 reads TGTGCCAGCAGCCCACTAGCGGGAGGTCACTCCGGTGAGCAGTTCTTC. This translates into CASSPLAGGHSGEQFF.